This T cell receptor (beta chain) was captured in a study of blood T cell repertoires in COVID-19. Study-wide background: Collection of acute and convalescent COVID-19 samples took place in the United States, Italy and Spain. Sources were T cells, B-cell-depleted T cells, or PBMCs; the material itself was cDNA or gDNA.

This CDR3 has 13 amino acids. Germline CDR1 SGHNT, CDR2 YYREEE (reference sequence). J lost 2 bases, V lost 10 bases, and 6 bases had no gene match. TCRdb keeps only in-frame clones here, not all; method: immunoSEQ multiplex PCR. This sample yields about 260,000 clones, of which approximately 91% are seen a single time; over 0.55% belongs to the top ten. V is TRBV5-4 and J is TRBJ2-3; TRBD2 agrees at 8 bases. The receptor comes from a human donor in a cohort sampled during active COVID-19. Sequencing was performed on peripheral blood. The CDR3 reads CAHRTSPTDTQYF. The DNA of the CDR3 is TGTGCCCACCGGACTAGCCCCACAGATACGCAGTATTTT.